A single sample is the source of the 9 T cell receptor beta chains below, sequenced in a study of CD8 T cells in ankylosing spondylitis. Study-level findings and limits: Under 10 highly homologous variants formed a TCR beta motif that appeared characteristic of ankylosing spondylitis blood.

MiXCR, applied by TCRdb to the 5' RACE reads, yields one record per CDR3 protein. The top ten hold 0.89% of the sample, which has 350,000 to 450,000 distinct CDR3 sequences, 26% seen once. These receptors lack a known antigen. Sequences were obtained from blood, either unsorted or a sorted T cell fraction (not recorded which). Receptor source: a male donor with ankylosing spondylitis.

V is TRBV12-3 or TRBV12-4 and J is TRBJ1-5; D is possibly TRBD1 (6 bases). The CDR3 extends over 15 amino acids. Trimming left V 4 bases short and J 8 bases short, with 18 bases between. The CDR3 is CASSWFGGGVKPQHF. DNA of the CDR3: TGTGCCAGCAGTTGGTTCGGGGGCGGGGTAAAGCCCCAGCATTTT.

The J gene is TRBJ1-1, the V gene TRBV5-1; perhaps TRBD1 as D (5 bases). The CDR3 runs to 16 residues. Germline V lookup: CDR1 SGHRS, CDR2 YFSETQ. Trimming removed 4 bases at V and 3 bases at J, with 19 bases between. The CDR3 loop is CASSRTLGGTDTEAFF. CDR3 in DNA: TGCGCCAGCAGCCGCACCCTCGGGGGGACGGACACTGAAGCTTTCTTT.

This clonotype was observed a few times. The chain has TRBV18 and TRBJ1-5, with D tentatively TRBD1 (6 bases). From germline, CDR1 is KGHSH and CDR2 LQKENI. V was clipped by 1 base and J by 6 bases, with 13 bases between them. The CDR3 is made up of 15 amino acids. The CDR3 here is CASSPRNRESQPQHF. The CDR3 bases are TGTGCCAGCTCACCACGGAACAGGGAAAGTCAGCCCCAGCATTTT.

The chain recombines TRBV2 with TRBJ1-5, with D unclear. With 4 bases removed from V and 4 bases from J, the gap between germline ends came to 8 bases. Per the germline V gene, CDR1 is SNHLY and CDR2 is FYNNEI. This CDR3 has 13 residues. CDR3: CASSATDNQPQHF. The CDR3 nucleotides are TGTGCCAGCAGTGCAACAGATAATCAGCCCCAGCATTTT.

V gene TRBV20-1 combines with J gene TRBJ2-7; 8 nucleotides line up with TRBD2. This CDR3 has 15 residues. V lost 3 bases, J lost 5 bases, and 12 bases stayed unmatched. Germline CDR1 DFQATT, CDR2 SNEGSKA (reference sequence). CDR3 residues: CSASPLTGGPHEQYF. In DNA form, the CDR3 reads TGCAGTGCTAGCCCCCTTACGGGAGGGCCCCACGAGCAGTACTTC.

The chain joins TRBV20-1 to TRBJ1-1; D unclear. V lost 0 bases and J lost 7, with 6 bases in between. The CDR3 spans 11 residues. Germline assignment: CDR1 DFQATT and CDR2 SNEGSKA (reference sequence). The CDR3 DNA reads as TGCAGTGCTAGAGATTACCATGAAGCTTTCTTT. It translates to CSARDYHEAFF.

This clonotype was found a few times. The chain links TRBV12-3 or TRBV12-4 to TRBJ2-3, with a tentative D call TRBD2 (5 bases). V was pared by 2 bases and J by 3 bases, with 9 bases between. The CDR3 covers 14 residues. The CDR3 region has the DNA TGTGCCAGCAGTTTATGGAGGAGGACAGATACGCAGTATTTT. Encoded protein: CASSLWRRTDTQYF.

The chain has TRBV18 and TRBJ1-1, with 10 bases lining up with TRBD1. The CDR3 is 17 residues long. Per germline, CDR1 KGHSH and CDR2 LQKENI. Trimming removed 2 bases from V and 4 bases from J; junction bases left unmatched: 10. DNA for the CDR3: TGTGCCAGCTCACCATTCACCGGGACAGGGGTTGGCACTGAAGCTTTCTTT. It is translated as CASSPFTGTGVGTEAFF.

The rearrangement links TRBV7-2 to TRBJ2-1; a weak D match, TRBD1 (5 bases). Deletions cut 1 base from V and 3 bases from J, with 13 bases between. The germline CDR1 and CDR2 sequences are SGHTA and FQGNSA. The CDR3 is 16 amino acids. CDR3 loop: CASSLDGRGLYNEQFF. The DNA of the CDR3 is TGTGCCAGCAGCTTAGATGGTAGGGGCCTCTACAATGAGCAGTTCTTC.